These 5 T cell receptor beta chains share one sample of origin, sequenced in a study of breast tumors, draining lymph nodes, adjacent tissues. TCRdb independently ran MiXCR on the multiplex PCR reads; one entry per CDR3 protein. This table has over 250,000 distinct CDR3 sequences, around 31% appearing once. Samples came from axillary lymph nodes draining the breast cancer. Input material: axillary lymph node tissue. Source of these receptors: a female donor with breast cancer. Some clones in this sample may be carry-over from other donors' samples.

This clonotype came up many times. V gene TRBV7-9 combines with J gene TRBJ2-7; TRBD2 agrees at 14 bases. The CDR3 extends over 17 amino acids. V lost 5 bases to trimming and J lost 1 base; unmatched junction nucleotides: 7. Germline loops: CDR1 SEHNR, CDR2 FQNEAQ (reference sequence). CDR3 amino acids: CASSLGTSGRVSYEQYF. DNA for the CDR3: TGTGCCAGCAGCCTCGGGACTAGCGGGAGAGTTTCCTACGAGCAGTACTTC.

This clonotype was detected ten times or more. The chain links TRBV12-3 or TRBV12-4 to TRBJ2-1; D gene ambiguous. Trimming cost V 3 bases and J 3 bases, with 9 bases left between them. CDR3 length: 14 amino acids. For the CDR3, the DNA is TGTGCCAGCAGTTTTGGGCGGAACTACAATGAGCAGTTCTTC. Protein: CASSFGRNYNEQFF.

This clonotype occurred many times. This chain uses TRBV7-6 with TRBJ2-2; no clear D. The CDR3 spans 13 residues. V shed 1 base and J shed 5 bases, with 5 bases lying between them. CDR1 and CDR2 (germline): SGHVS, FNYEAQ. CDR3 coding DNA: TGTGCCAGCAGCTTAGAAGCTACCGGGGAGCTGTTTTTT. Protein: CASSLEATGELFF.

There are many counts of this clonotype. The chain has TRBV20-1 and TRBJ1-6, with D hard to call. The CDR3 length is 14 residues. Trimming cost V 3 bases and J 5 bases, with 11 bases left between them. The germline gives CDR1 DFQATT, CDR2 SNEGSKA (reference sequence). CDR3 nucleotides: TGCAGTGCTAGGGAGGTTTTCAATAATTCACCCCTCCACTTT. Protein product: CSAREVFNNSPLHF.

The gene calls are TRBV6-5 and TRBJ2-2, with D perhaps matching TRBD2 (5 bases). From germline, CDR1 is MNHEY and CDR2 SVGAGI. Between the trimmed V and J ends, which lost 5 bases and 0 bases, there was a span of 16 bases. The CDR3 is 17 amino acids. The CDR3, as DNA: TGTGCCAGCAGTGACGCTACGGGGTTGGCGAACACCGGGGAGCTGTTTTTT. It specifies CASSDATGLANTGELFF.